This T cell receptor (beta chain) was documented in a study of response to subunit inactivated influenza vaccine. Study conclusions and caveats: Each seasonal influenza vaccination, the authors suggested, recruits few new T cells.

As for this clonotype: What it binds is unknown.

TCRdb processed the RT-PCR reads anew with MiXCR; each CDR3 protein has one entry. Altogether a few hundred thousand distinct CDR3 sequences are present, 9.5% to 12% being singletons, with the ten largest covering 12%. Trimming at V came to 5 bases and at J to 4 bases, leaving 7 bases not matched to a gene. The germline CDR1 and CDR2 sequences are SGHAT and FQNNGV. CDR3 length equals 17 residues. The V and J genes are TRBV11-2 and TRBJ2-5; 16 bases match TRBD2. This receptor was identified in a man aged 50-59 years who received an inactivated influenza vaccine. Here the sequenced sample was PBMCs from blood, taken roughly 6 weeks after vaccination. DNA for the CDR3: TGTGCCAGCAGCCCAGGGACTAGCGGGGGGGCAAGAGAGACCCAGTACTTC. The encoded protein is CASSPGTSGGARETQYF.